The clone carrying this T cell receptor (beta chain) was seen a few times. Germline V gene sequence: CDR1 SEHNR, CDR2 FQNEAQ (reference sequence). V was cut by 1 base and J by 4 bases, with 13 bases left in between. This CDR3 comprises 15 residues. This entry is derived from a study of shared clonotypes between healthy human individuals. TCRdb's table, derived via immunoSEQ multiplex PCR, lists solely in-frame clones and lacks some. The sample contains roughly 300,000 clones, more than 60% of which appear only once. CD45RA+ naive and CD45RA-negative memory subsets were separated from CD4+ cells. This receptor was obtained from a man aged 30 to 45 in good health. The sequenced material came from memory CD4+ T cells sorted from blood. Subset here: CD45RA-negative fraction. The V and J genes are TRBV7-9 and TRBJ1-1; D is uncertain. The CDR3 DNA is TGTGCCAGCAGCTTAGACCCAGTTATAAGCACTGAAGCTTTCTTT. This codes for CASSLDPVISTEAFF.